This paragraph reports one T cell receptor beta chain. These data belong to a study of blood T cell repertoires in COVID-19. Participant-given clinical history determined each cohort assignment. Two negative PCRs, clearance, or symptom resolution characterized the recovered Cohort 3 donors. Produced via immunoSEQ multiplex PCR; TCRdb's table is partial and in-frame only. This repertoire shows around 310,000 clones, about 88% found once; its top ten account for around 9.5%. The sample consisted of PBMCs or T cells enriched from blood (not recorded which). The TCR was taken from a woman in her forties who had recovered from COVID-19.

The CDR3: CASSYSSRETEAFF. In nucleotides, the CDR3 is TGTGCCAGCAGTTACTCCTCCCGTGAGACTGAAGCTTTCTTT. The genes are TRBV6-6 and TRBJ1-1; D call uncertain. CDR1 MNHNY and CDR2 SVGAGI come from the germline V gene (reference sequence). The V gene lost 0 bases and the J gene lost 5 bases, with 10 bases spanning the gap. The CDR3 contains 14 residues.